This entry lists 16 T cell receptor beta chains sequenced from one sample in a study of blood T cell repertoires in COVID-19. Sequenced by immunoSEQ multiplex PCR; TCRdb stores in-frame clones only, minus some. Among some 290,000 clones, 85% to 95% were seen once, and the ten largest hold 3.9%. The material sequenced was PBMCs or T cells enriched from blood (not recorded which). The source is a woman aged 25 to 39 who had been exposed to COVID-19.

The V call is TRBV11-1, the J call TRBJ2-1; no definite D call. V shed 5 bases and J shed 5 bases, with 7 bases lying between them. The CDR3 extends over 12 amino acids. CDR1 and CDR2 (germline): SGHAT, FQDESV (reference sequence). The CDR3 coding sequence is TGTGCCAGCAGCCCGGTTAACAATGAGCAGTTCTTC. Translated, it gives CASSPVNNEQFF.

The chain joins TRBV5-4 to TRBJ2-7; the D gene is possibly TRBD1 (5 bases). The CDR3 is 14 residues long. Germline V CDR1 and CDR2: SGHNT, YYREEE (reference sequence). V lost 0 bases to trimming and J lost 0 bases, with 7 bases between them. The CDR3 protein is CASSLVGASYEQYF. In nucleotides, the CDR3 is TGTGCCAGCAGCTTGGTAGGGGCCTCCTACGAGCAGTACTTC.

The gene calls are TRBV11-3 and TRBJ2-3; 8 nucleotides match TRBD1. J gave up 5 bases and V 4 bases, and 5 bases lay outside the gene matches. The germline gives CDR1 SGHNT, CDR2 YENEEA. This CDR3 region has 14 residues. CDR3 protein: CASSSGGWGDTQYF. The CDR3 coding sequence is TGTGCCAGCAGCTCAGGGGGCTGGGGAGATACGCAGTATTTT.

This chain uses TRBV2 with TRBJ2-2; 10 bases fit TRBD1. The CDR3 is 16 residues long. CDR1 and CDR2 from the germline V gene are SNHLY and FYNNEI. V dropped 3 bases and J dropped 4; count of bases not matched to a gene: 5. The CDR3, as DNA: TGTGCCAGCAGTGATATGGACAGGGGGAGCACCGGGGAGCTGTTTTTT. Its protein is CASSDMDRGSTGELFF. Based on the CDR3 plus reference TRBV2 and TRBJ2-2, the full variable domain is EPEVTQTPSHQVTQMGQEVILRCVPISNHLYFYWYRQILGQKVEFLVSFYNNEISEKSEIFDDQFSVERPDGSNFTLKIRSTKLEDSAMYFCASSDMDRGSTGELFFGEGSRLTVL.

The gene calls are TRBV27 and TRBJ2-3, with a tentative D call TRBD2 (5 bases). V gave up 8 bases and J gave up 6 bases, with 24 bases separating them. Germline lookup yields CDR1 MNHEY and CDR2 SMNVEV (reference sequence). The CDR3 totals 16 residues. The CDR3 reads CASGPYGSGWLDTQYF. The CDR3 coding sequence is TGTGCCAGCGGGCCTTACGGATCGGGGTGGCTGGATACGCAGTATTTT.

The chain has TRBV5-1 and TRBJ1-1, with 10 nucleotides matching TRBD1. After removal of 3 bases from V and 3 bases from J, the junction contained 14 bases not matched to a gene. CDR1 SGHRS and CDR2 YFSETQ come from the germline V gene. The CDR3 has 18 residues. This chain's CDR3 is CASSSRFPGQGSYTEAFF. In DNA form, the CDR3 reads TGCGCCAGCAGCTCACGATTCCCGGGACAGGGGTCGTACACTGAAGCTTTCTTT.

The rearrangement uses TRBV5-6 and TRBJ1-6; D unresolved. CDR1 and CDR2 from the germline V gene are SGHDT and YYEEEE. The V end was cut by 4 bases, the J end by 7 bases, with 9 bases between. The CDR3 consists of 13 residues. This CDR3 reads CASSGLSNSPLHF. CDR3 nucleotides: TGTGCCAGCAGCGGACTGTCGAATTCACCCCTCCACTTT.

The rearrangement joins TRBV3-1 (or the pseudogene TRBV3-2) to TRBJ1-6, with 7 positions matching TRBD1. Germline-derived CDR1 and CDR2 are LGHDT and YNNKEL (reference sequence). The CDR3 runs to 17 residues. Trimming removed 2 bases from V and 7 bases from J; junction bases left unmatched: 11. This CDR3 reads CASSQQVGRGSNSPLHF. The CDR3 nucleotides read TGTGCCAGCAGCCAACAGGTGGGCAGGGGGTCGAATTCACCCCTCCACTTT.

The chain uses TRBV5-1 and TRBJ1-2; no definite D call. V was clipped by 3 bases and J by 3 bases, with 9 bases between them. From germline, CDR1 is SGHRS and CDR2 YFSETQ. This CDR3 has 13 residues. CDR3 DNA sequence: TGCGCCAGCAGCTGGGAGGCGGACTATGGCTACACCTTC. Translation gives CASSWEADYGYTF.

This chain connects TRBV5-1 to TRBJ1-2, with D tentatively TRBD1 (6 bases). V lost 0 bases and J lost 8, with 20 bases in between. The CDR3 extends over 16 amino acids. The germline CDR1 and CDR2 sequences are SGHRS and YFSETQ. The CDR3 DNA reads TGCGCCAGCAGCTTGGGACAGGAACCCCCTAGTGAGGGCTACACCTTC. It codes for CASSLGQEPPSEGYTF.

CDR3 amino acids: CASSQDRTAGNTIYF. In DNA form, the CDR3 reads TGTGCCAGCAGCCAAGACCGGACAGCTGGAAACACCATATATTTT. The chain has TRBV3-1 (or the pseudogene TRBV3-2) and TRBJ1-3; D might be TRBD1 (6 bases). This CDR3 has 15 residues. V was clipped by 0 bases and J by 2 bases, with 8 bases between them. Germline V CDR1 and CDR2: LGHDT, YNNKEL (reference sequence).

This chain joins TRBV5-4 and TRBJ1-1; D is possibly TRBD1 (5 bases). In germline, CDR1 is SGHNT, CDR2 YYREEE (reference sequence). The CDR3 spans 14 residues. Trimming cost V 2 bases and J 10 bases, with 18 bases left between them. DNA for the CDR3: TGTGCCAGCAGCTTTCGCGTTTCCGGGGGTAGAGCTTTCTTT. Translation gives CASSFRVSGGRAFF.

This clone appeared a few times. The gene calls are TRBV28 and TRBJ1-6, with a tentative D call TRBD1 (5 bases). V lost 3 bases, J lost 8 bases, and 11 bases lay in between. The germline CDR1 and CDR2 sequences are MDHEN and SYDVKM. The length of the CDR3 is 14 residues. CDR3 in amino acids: CASSFRGGYSPLHF. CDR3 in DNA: TGTGCCAGCAGTTTTAGGGGAGGGTATTCACCCCTCCACTTT.

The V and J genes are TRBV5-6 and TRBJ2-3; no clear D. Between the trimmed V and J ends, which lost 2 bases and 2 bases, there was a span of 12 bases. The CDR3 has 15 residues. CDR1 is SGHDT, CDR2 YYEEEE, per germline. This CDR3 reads CASSFNGFYTDTQYF. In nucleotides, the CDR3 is TGTGCCAGCAGCTTTAACGGGTTCTACACAGATACGCAGTATTTT.

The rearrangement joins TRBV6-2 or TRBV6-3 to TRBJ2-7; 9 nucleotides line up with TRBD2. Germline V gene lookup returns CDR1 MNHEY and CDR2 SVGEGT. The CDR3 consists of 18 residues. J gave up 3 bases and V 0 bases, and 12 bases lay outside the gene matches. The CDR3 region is CASSYSTSGTSRFYEQYF. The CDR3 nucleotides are TGTGCCAGCAGTTACTCAACTTCCGGGACTAGCAGATTCTACGAGCAGTACTTC.

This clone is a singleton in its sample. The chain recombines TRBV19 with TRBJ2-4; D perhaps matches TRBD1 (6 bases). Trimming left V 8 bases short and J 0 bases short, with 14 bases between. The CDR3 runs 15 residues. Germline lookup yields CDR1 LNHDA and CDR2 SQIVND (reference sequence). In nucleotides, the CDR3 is TGTGCCAGTTACAGGGTCCGGCCAGCCAAAAACATTCAGTACTTC. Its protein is CASYRVRPAKNIQYF.